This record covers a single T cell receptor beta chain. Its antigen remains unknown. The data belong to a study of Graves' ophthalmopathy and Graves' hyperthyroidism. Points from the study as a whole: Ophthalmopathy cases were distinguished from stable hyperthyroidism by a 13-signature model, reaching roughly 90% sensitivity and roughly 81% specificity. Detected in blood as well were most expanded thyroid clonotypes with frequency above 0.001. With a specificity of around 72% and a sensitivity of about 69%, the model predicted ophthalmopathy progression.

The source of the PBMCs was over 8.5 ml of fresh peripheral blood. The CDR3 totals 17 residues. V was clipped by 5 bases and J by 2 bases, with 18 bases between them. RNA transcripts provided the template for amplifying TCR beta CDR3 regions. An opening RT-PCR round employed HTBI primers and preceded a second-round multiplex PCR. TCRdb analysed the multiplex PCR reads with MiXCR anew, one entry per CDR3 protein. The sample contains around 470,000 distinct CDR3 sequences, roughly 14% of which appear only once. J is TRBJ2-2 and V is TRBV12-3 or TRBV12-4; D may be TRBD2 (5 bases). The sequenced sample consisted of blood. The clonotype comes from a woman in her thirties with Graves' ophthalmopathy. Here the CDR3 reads CASSRGSDSVNTGELFF. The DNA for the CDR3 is TGTGCCAGCAGTCGAGGTTCGGATAGCGTCAACACCGGGGAGCTGTTTTTT.